A single sample is the source of the 13 T cell receptor beta chains below, sequenced in a study of beta chain features in type 1 diabetes. The investigators reverse transcribed all of the isolated RNA, so they sequenced expressed TCRB transcripts. Libraries were prepared by immunoSEQ multiplex PCR; TCRdb keeps only in-frame clonotypes and omits some of them. This sample has around 240,000 clones, with about 10% found just once. Sequencing was performed on naive CD4+ T cells from blood. Every receptor here comes from a woman younger than 35 in good health.

This clone has more than one count but fewer than ten. The chain couples TRBV2 to TRBJ2-4, with TRBD2 identical over 8 bases. The CDR3 is made up of 16 amino acids. The ends lost 6 bases at V and 0 bases at J; junction bases unmatched: 7. Germline CDR1 reads SNHLY; CDR2 reads FYNNEI. In DNA, the CDR3 is TGTGCCAGCAGCCAAGATAGCGGGGTAGCCAAAAACATTCAGTACTTC. It codes for CASSQDSGVAKNIQYF.

The V call is TRBV5-1, the J call TRBJ2-1; weak D call: TRBD1 (7 bases). The CDR3 extends over 15 amino acids. CDR1 and CDR2 (germline): SGHRS, YFSETQ. The V gene lost 4 bases and the J gene lost 2 bases, with 13 bases spanning the gap. In DNA, the CDR3 is TGCGCCAGCAGCATAACAGGGGAGGCCTACAATGAGCAGTTCTTC. Its protein is CASSITGEAYNEQFF.

Of note for this clone: Sequence at one end of the junction differs from germline and may be a read error. The chain carries TRBV16 and TRBJ2-7; D might be TRBD1 (5 bases). Per germline, CDR1 KGHSY and CDR2 FQNENV. The CDR3 is 14 residues long. CDR3 residues: CASSPQEQEKLIHF. The CDR3 DNA reads TGTGCCAGCAGCCCACAGGAACAGGAGAAATTAATACACTTC.

This clone has a handful of counts. The rearrangement links TRBV29-1 to TRBJ1-2; the D is unclear. The germline gives CDR1 SQVTM, CDR2 ANQGSEA. The CDR3 length is 14 residues. The CDR3 nucleotides read TGCACCACCACCGGGTCCCCGACTAACTATGGCTACACCTTC. It is translated as CTTTGSPTNYGYTF.

This clone occurred many times. The rearrangement links TRBV5-4 to TRBJ1-1, with D possibly TRBD1 on 6 matching bases. Germline loops: CDR1 SGHNT, CDR2 YYREEE (reference sequence). V dropped 0 bases and J dropped 1 base, with 7 bases sitting between them. CDR3 length: 14 residues. The CDR3 bases are TGTGCCAGCAGCTTGGAGACAGGGAACACTGAAGCTTTCTTT. It yields the protein CASSLETGNTEAFF. Supplemented by reference TRBV5-4 and TRBJ1-1, the full variable domain reads ETGVTQSPTHLIKTRGQQVTLRCSSQSGHNTVSWYQQALGQGPQFIFQYYREEENGRGNFPPRFSGLQFPNYSSELNVNALELDDSALYLCASSLETGNTEAFFGQGTRLTVV.

A few counts support this clone. The rearrangement links TRBV29-1 to TRBJ2-1, with TRBD2 matching 11 bases. The CDR3 loop spans 18 amino acids. The germline V gene encodes CDR1 SQVTM and CDR2 ANQGSEA. The J segment lost 0 bases and the V segment lost 4 bases, leaving 11 bases of the junction unmatched. The CDR3 DNA follows: TGCAGCGTTGCCCGGGGGATAGCGGGAGGGTCCTCCTACAATGAGCAGTTCTTC. Translated: CSVARGIAGGSSYNEQFF.

This clone was detected only a few times. The chain couples TRBV5-4 to TRBJ2-1, with 8 bases identical to TRBD2. V trimming: 7 bases; J trimming: 6 bases; junction bases outside the gene matches: 12. CDR3 size: 15 residues. CDR1 and CDR2 from the germline V gene are SGHNT and YYREEE (reference sequence). This CDR3 reads CASGGGTSGFNEQFF. Written as DNA, the CDR3 is TGTGCCAGCGGAGGGGGGACTAGTGGGTTCAATGAGCAGTTCTTC.

This sequence joins TRBV7-2 and TRBJ1-2, with D maybe TRBD1 (6 bases). Trimming stripped 5 bases from V and 2 bases from J, with 9 bases between. Germline loops: CDR1 SGHTA, CDR2 FQGNSA. The CDR3 consists of 13 residues. This chain's CDR3 is CASSDTGNYGYTF. As DNA, the CDR3 is TGTGCCAGCAGCGACACAGGGAACTATGGCTACACCTTC.

The J gene is TRBJ2-4, the V gene TRBV30; D uncertain. The V gene lost 5 bases and the J gene lost 0 bases, with 8 bases spanning the gap. The CDR3 runs 13 residues. CDR1 GTSNPN and CDR2 SVGIG come from the germline V gene (reference sequence). The CDR3 region is CAWATQAKNIQYF. The CDR3 region has the DNA TGTGCCTGGGCCACACAAGCCAAAAACATTCAGTACTTC. The whole variable domain, remainder taken from reference TRBV30 and TRBJ2-4, is SQTIHQWPATLVQPVGSPLSLECTVEGTSNPNLYWYRQAAGRGLQLLFYSVGIGQISSEVPQNLSASRPQDRQFILSSKKLLLSDSGFYLCAWATQAKNIQYFGAGTRLSVL.

This clone turned up a few times. V usage is TRBV9 and J usage is TRBJ2-1, with 11 bases matching TRBD2. The CDR3 has 15 residues. With 4 bases clipped from V and 6 bases from J, the junction kept 6 bases outside the gene matches. Germline CDR1 is SGDLS and CDR2 is YYNGEE. Here the CDR3 reads CASSPLAGGVNEQFF. For the CDR3, the DNA is TGTGCCAGCAGCCCCCTAGCGGGGGGAGTCAATGAGCAGTTCTTC. Full variable domain (rest looked up from reference TRBV9 and TRBJ2-1): DSGVTQTPKHLITATGQRVTLRCSPRSGDLSVYWYQQSLDQGLQFLIQYYNGEERAKGNILERFSAQQFPDLHSELNLSSLELGDSALYFCASSPLAGGVNEQFFGPGTRLTVL.

The chain has TRBV29-1 and TRBJ1-2, with D perhaps matching TRBD1 (6 bases). V lost 3 bases to trimming and J lost 6 bases, with 17 bases between them. The CDR3 spans 14 residues. The germline V gene encodes CDR1 SQVTM and CDR2 ANQGSEA. The CDR3 region is CSVDLFGQGNGYTF. As DNA, the CDR3 is TGCAGCGTTGATTTATTTGGGCAGGGGAATGGCTACACCTTC.

The rearrangement joins TRBV9 to TRBJ2-3; D call uncertain. Germline CDR1 SGDLS, CDR2 YYNGEE. V dropped 0 bases and J dropped 3 bases, with 14 bases sitting between them. The CDR3 has 16 amino acids. CDR3 amino acids: CASSVGGGLKTDTQYF. The DNA of the CDR3 is TGTGCCAGCAGCGTAGGAGGTGGATTAAAGACAGATACGCAGTATTTT.

The V and J genes are TRBV25-1 and TRBJ1-1; no clear D gene. Germline CDR1 is MGHDK and CDR2 is SYGVNS. V was trimmed by 2 bases and J by 0 bases, leaving 7 bases between them. This CDR3 has 14 residues. Here the CDR3 DNA reads TGTGCCAGCAGTGAAAACTCCCTGAACACTGAAGCTTTCTTT. Its protein product is CASSENSLNTEAFF.